This record concerns one T cell receptor (beta chain) sequence. The data are from a study of control samples from healthy donors and cancer patients. The germline CDR1 and CDR2 sequences are SGHDT and YYEEEE. Trimming cost V 6 bases and J 8 bases; bases outside gene matches: 7. CDR3 length: 12 amino acids. Assay: immunoSEQ multiplex PCR; the TCRdb copy retains only in-frame clones and omits some. The profile shows 120,000 or so clones, around 92% of them singletons. The receptor was derived from a man aged 45-65 years in good health. V and J are TRBV5-6 and TRBJ1-2; 7 bases line up with TRBD1. Sequences were obtained from blood. CDR3 DNA: TGTGCCAGCACCCTGACAGGGACCGGCTACACCTTC. Translation gives CASTLTGTGYTF.